The clone carrying this T cell receptor beta chain was counted ten times or more. The data belong to a study of regulatory T cells in long-lasting Graves disease. The CDR3 totals 15 residues. Germline assignment: CDR1 MNHEY and CDR2 SVGEGT. V lost 2 bases and J 3 bases, leaving 14 bases between the germline ends. Libraries of TCR beta came from iRepertoire HTBI primers plus Arm-PCR of CDR3 regions. TCRdb processed the multiplex PCR reads anew with MiXCR; each CDR3 protein has one entry. This table has about 540,000 distinct CDR3 sequences, approximately 13% appearing once. Time point specified: newly diagnosed GD, antithyroid drugs for less than 3 months. Extracted RNA from PBMCs served as the source of the TCR library. These data were also filed under a second study, of T cells in Graves' hyperthyroidism and ophthalmopathy.

The input for sequencing was peripheral blood mononuclear cells (PBMCs), taken at new diagnosis, from a patient treated with antithyroid drugs. The clonotype originates from a man aged 25-45 years with Graves disease. This rearrangement joins TRBV6-2 or TRBV6-3 to TRBJ2-7; D remains unclear. In nucleotides, the CDR3 is TGTGCCAGCAGTTACACCCCTACTGGATTCTACGAGCAGTACTTC. Protein: CASSYTPTGFYEQYF.